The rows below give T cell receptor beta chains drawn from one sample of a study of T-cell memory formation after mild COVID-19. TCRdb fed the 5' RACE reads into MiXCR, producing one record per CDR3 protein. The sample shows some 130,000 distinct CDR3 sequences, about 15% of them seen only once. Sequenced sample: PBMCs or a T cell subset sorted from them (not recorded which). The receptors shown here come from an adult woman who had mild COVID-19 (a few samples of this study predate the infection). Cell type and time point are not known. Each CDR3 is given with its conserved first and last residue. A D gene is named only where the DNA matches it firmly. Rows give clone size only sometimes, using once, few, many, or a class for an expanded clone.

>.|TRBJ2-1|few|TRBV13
CASSLGSHHHEQFF
TGTGCCAGCAGCTTAGGTTCCCACCATCATGAGCAGTTCTTC
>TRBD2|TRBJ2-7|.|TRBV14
CASSHNSGGASYEQYF
TGTGCCAGCAGCCATAATAGCGGGGGGGCCTCCTACGAGCAGTACTTC
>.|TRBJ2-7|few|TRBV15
CATSRDRVSYEQYF
TGTGCCACCAGCAGAGATAGGGTTTCCTACGAGCAGTACTTC
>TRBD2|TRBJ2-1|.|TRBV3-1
CASSPLGGSNSYNEQFF
TGTGCCAGCAGCCCCCTGGGAGGGTCCAACTCCTACAATGAGCAGTTCTTC
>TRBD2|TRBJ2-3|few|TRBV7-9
CASSIRSGRIRDTQYF
TGTGCCAGCAGCATTCGTAGCGGGAGAATTCGAGATACGCAGTATTTT
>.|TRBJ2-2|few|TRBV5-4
CASSFGQGATGELFF
TGTGCCAGCAGCTTTGGTCAGGGTGCCACCGGGGAGCTGTTTTTT
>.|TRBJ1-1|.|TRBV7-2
CASSLAGGGTEAFF
TGTGCCAGCAGCTTAGCGGGGGGGGGAACTGAAGCTTTCTTT
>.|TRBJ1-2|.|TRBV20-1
CSARSLRWAVSYGYTF
TGCAGTGCTAGATCTTTGAGGTGGGCAGTCTCCTATGGCTACACCTTC
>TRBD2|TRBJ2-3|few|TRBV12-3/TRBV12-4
CASSFWSSGDDTQYF
TGTGCCAGCAGTTTTTGGTCTAGCGGGGACGATACGCAGTATTTT
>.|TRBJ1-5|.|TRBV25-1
CASSESDSNQPQHF
TGTGCCAGCAGTGAATCCGATAGCAATCAGCCCCAGCATTTT
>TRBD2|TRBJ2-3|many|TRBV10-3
CAIRSGTSIDTQYF
TGTGCCATCAGATCCGGGACTAGCATAGATACGCAGTATTTT
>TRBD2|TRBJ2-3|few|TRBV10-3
CAISELAGPTDTQYF
TGTGCCATCAGTGAACTAGCGGGTCCCACAGATACGCAGTATTTT
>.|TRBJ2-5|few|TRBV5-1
CASSIEETQYF
TGCGCCAGCAGCATTGAAGAGACCCAGTACTTC
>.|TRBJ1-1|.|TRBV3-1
CASSQVSTEAFF
TGTGCCAGCAGCCAAGTTAGCACTGAAGCTTTCTTT
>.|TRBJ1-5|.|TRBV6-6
CASSYLQGGEGPQHF
TGTGCCAGCAGTTACCTACAGGGCGGAGAAGGGCCCCAGCATTTT
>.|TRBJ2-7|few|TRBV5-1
CASSIRDSEQYF
TGCGCCAGCAGCATCCGGGACTCCGAGCAGTACTTC
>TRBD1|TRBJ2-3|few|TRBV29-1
CSAGQGHTDTQYF
TGCAGCGCTGGACAGGGCCACACAGATACGCAGTATTTT
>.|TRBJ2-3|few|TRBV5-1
CASSYRLSRTTDTQYF
TGCGCCAGCAGCTACCGACTAAGCAGGACCACAGATACGCAGTATTTT
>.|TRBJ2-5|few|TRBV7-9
CASSLIAVQETQYF
TGTGCCAGCAGCTTAATAGCCGTTCAAGAGACCCAGTACTTC
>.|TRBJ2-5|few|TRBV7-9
CASSAERSDSGETQYF
TGTGCCAGCAGCGCCGAGAGAAGCGACAGCGGGGAGACCCAGTACTTC
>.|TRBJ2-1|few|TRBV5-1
CASSLRDYNEQFF
TGCGCCAGCAGCTTGCGGGATTACAATGAGCAGTTCTTC
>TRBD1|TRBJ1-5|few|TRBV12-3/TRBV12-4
CASRPTGGSNQPQHF
TGTGCCAGCAGACCCACAGGGGGTAGCAATCAGCCCCAGCATTTT
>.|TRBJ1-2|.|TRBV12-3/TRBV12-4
CASSFRRANYGYTF
TGTGCCAGCAGTTTCCGGAGGGCTAACTATGGCTACACCTTC
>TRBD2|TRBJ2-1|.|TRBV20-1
CSAREASTELFF
TGCAGTGCTCGGGAGGCTAGTACTGAGCTGTTCTTC
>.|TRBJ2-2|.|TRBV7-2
CASSLAAALNTGELFF
TGTGCCAGCAGCTTAGCAGCGGCTCTGAACACCGGGGAGCTGTTTTTT
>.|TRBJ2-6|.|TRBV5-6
CASSFKATSSGANVLTF
TGTGCCAGCAGCTTTAAGGCCACAAGCTCTGGGGCCAACGTCCTGACTTTC
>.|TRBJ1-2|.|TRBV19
CASGPRGGHGYTF
TGTGCCAGTGGGCCACGGGGCGGACATGGCTACACCTTC
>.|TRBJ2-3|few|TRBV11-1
CASSRGRDTQYF
TGTGCCAGCAGCCGGGGGCGGGATACGCAGTATTTT
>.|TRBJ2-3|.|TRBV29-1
CSSTSFTDTQYF
TGCAGCTCAACTAGTTTCACAGATACGCAGTATTTT
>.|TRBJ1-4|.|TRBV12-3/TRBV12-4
CATVNEKLFF
TGTGCCACCGTTAATGAAAAACTGTTTTTT
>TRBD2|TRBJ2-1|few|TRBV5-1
CASSPGLAGISYNEQFF
TGCGCCAGCAGCCCGGGACTAGCGGGGATCTCCTACAATGAGCAGTTCTTC
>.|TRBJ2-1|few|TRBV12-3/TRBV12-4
CASSFRQGGEQFF
TGTGCCAGCAGTTTTCGGCAGGGAGGTGAGCAGTTCTTC
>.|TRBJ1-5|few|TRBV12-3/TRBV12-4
CASSLEGTQPQHF
TGTGCCAGCAGTTTAGAGGGAACCCAGCCCCAGCATTTT
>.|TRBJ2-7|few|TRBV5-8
CASSLSFAEWRPEQYF
TGTGCCAGCAGCTTGTCTTTCGCCGAGTGGAGGCCCGAGCAGTACTTC
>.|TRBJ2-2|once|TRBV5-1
CASSFSSNTGELFF
TGCGCCAGCAGCTTCAGTTCTAACACCGGGGAGCTGTTTTTT
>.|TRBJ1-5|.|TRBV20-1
CSARGSWSNQPQHF
TGCAGTGCTAGAGGGAGTTGGAGCAATCAGCCCCAGCATTTT
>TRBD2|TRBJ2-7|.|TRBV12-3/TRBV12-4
CASSLRVRWGLVGYEQYF
TGTGCCAGCAGTTTAAGGGTTCGATGGGGACTAGTTGGGTACGAGCAGTACTTC
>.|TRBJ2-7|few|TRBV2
CASSEFGTNEQYF
TGTGCCAGCAGTGAATTTGGGACGAACGAGCAGTACTTC
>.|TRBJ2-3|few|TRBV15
CATSNVSLRTQYF
TGTGCCACCAGCAACGTCAGCCTACGCACGCAGTATTTT
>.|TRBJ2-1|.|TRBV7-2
CASSLGASEKQFF
TGTGCCAGCAGCTTAGGTGCTAGCGAGAAGCAGTTCTTC
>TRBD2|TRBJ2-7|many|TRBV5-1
CASSSGLANAYEQYF
TGCGCCAGCAGCTCAGGACTAGCGAACGCCTACGAGCAGTACTTC
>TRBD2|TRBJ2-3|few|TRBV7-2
CASSFGTINTDTQYF
TGTGCCAGCAGCTTTGGGACTATCAACACAGATACGCAGTATTTT
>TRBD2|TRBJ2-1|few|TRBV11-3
CASSLGGVNEQFF
TGTGCCAGCAGCCTGGGAGGGGTCAATGAGCAGTTCTTC